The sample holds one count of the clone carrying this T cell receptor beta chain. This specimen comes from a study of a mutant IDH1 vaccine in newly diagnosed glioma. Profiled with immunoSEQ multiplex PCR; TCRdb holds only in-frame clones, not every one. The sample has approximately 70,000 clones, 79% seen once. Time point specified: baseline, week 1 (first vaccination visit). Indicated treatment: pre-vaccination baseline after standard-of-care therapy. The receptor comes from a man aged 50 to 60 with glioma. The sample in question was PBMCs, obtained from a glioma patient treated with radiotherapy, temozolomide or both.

This CDR3 reads CASSLAVIPTYEQYF. CDR3 DNA sequence: TGTGCCAGCAGCTTGGCCGTTATCCCCACCTACGAGCAGTACTTC. This chain joins TRBV5-5 and TRBJ2-7, with no clear D. Trimming cost V 0 bases and J 2 bases, with 12 bases left between them. Looked up from germline, CDR1 is SGHKS and CDR2 is YYEKEE (reference sequence). There are 15 residues in the CDR3.